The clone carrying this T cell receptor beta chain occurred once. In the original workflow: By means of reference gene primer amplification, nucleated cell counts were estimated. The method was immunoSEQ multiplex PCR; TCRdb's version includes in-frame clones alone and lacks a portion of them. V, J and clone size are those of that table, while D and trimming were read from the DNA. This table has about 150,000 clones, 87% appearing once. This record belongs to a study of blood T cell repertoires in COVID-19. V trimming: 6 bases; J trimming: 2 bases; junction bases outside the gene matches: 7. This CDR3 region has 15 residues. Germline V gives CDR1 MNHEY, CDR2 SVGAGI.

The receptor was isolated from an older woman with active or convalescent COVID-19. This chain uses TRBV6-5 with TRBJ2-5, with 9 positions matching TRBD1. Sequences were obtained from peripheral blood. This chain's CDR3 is CASSRDRAGQETQYF. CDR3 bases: TGTGCCAGCAGCCGGGACAGGGCCGGTCAAGAGACCCAGTACTTC.